The entry below describes one T cell receptor (beta chain). The record originates from a study of regulatory T cells in long-lasting Graves disease. The authors built TCR beta libraries using iRepertoire HTBI primers and Arm-PCR of CDR3 regions. TCRdb redid the calling of the multiplex PCR reads with MiXCR, one entry per CDR3 protein. The sample records 390,000 or so distinct CDR3 sequences, over 9.5% being singletons. Time point noted: newly diagnosed GD, antithyroid drugs for less than 3 months. RNA from PBMCs was the source of the TCR library. These same records also appear under a second study, on T cells in Graves' hyperthyroidism and ophthalmopathy. That publication notes: Thyroid ultrasound and orbital computed tomography, with clinical symptoms and serum thyroxine and TRAb, informed diagnoses.

The sequence derives from a woman between 18 and 30 years old with Graves disease. The specimen comprised peripheral blood mononuclear cells (PBMCs), sampled at new diagnosis, from a patient treated with antithyroid drugs.

This CDR3 is CASSLRGGRKGNYGYTF. The CDR3 coding sequence is TGTGCCAGCAGCTTACGGGGGGGTAGGAAGGGAAACTATGGCTACACCTTC. V and J are TRBV7-2 and TRBJ1-2; D is perhaps TRBD1 (5 bases). The V end lost 2 bases, the J end lost 2 bases, and 18 bases lay between the germline ends. The CDR3 sequence is 17 residues long. Germline CDR1 SGHTA, CDR2 FQGNSA. The full variable domain, with the rest looked up from reference TRBV7-2 and TRBJ1-2, is GAGVSQSPSNKVTEKGKDVELRCDPISGHTALYWYRQSLGQGLEFLIYFQGNSAPDKSGLPSDRFSAERTGGSVSTLTIQRTQQEDSAVYLCASSLRGGRKGNYGYTFGSGTRLTVV.